This passage covers 20 T cell receptor beta chains from one sample sequenced in a study of blood T cells in healthy people across ages. A second PCR, run for roughly 7 to 11 cycles, used a sample-barcoded 5' primer plus a J-beta primer mix. A single record per CDR3 protein comes from TCRdb applying MiXCR to the 5' RACE reads. The repertoire holds 1.2 million to 1.5 million distinct CDR3 sequences, with approximately 59% as singletons. The specimen was blood. Receptors were obtained from a man between 18 and 35 years old in good health.

V gene TRBV6-1 combines with J gene TRBJ2-5, with 7 nucleotides matching TRBD2. This CDR3 has 15 amino acids. CDR1 MNHNS and CDR2 SASEGT come from the germline V gene. The J segment lost 3 bases and the V segment lost 6 bases, leaving 10 bases of the junction unmatched. CDR3 in DNA: TGTGCCAGCAGAGACCCGGGACTAACAAAAGAGACCCAGTACTTC. Translating it yields CASRDPGLTKETQYF.

This clonotype showed up just a few times. The V and J genes are TRBV20-1 and TRBJ2-4, with unresolved D. Per germline, CDR1 DFQATT and CDR2 SNEGSKA (reference sequence). V was trimmed by 0 bases and J by 9 bases, leaving 9 bases between them. The CDR3 covers 12 residues. The DNA for the CDR3 is TGCAGTGCTAGAGATCCGGAACGCATTCAGTACTTC. Protein: CSARDPERIQYF.

The V call is TRBV5-1, the J call TRBJ2-1, with TRBD2 matching over 10 bases. The germline CDR1 and CDR2 sequences are SGHRS and YFSETQ. V lost 5 bases and J lost 3; bases outside the gene matches: 8. The CDR3 covers 16 residues. The CDR3 bases are TGCGCCAGCAGATCCCCTAGCGGGGGAAACTACAATGAGCAGTTCTTC. This codes for CASRSPSGGNYNEQFF.

This chain connects TRBV5-1 to TRBJ1-5; D remains unclear. The germline V gene encodes CDR1 SGHRS and CDR2 YFSETQ. The CDR3 is made up of 13 amino acids. Trimming took off 5 bases at V and 6 bases at J, with 12 bases between the two ends. The CDR3 here is CASSTHWSQPQHF. CDR3 nucleotides: TGCGCCAGCAGTACCCATTGGAGTCAGCCCCAGCATTTT.

This rearrangement joins TRBV30 to TRBJ1-6; tentatively, D is TRBD1 (6 bases). The CDR3 runs to 13 residues. Germline lookup yields CDR1 GTSNPN and CDR2 SVGIG (reference sequence). Trimming pared 4 bases from V and 9 bases from J, leaving 13 bases between. For the CDR3, the DNA is TGTGCCTGGACCCCAGGGGTTGGTTCACCCCTCCACTTT. Its translation is CAWTPGVGSPLHF.

This chain uses TRBV4-1 with TRBJ2-3, with TRBD2 identical over 9 bases. Unmatched junction bases numbered 10, after V lost 2 bases and J lost 4 bases. CDR1 and CDR2 (germline): MGHRA, YSYEKL. This CDR3 has 17 amino acids. The CDR3 nucleotides are TGCGCCAGCAGCCAATATAGGGGACTAGCCGGCTCAGATACGCAGTATTTT. It is translated as CASSQYRGLAGSDTQYF.

This clonotype was seen a handful of times. This chain connects TRBV3-1 to TRBJ2-1; D may be TRBD2 (5 bases). The germline V gene has CDR1 LGHDT and CDR2 YNNKEL (reference sequence). The germline V and J ends were trimmed by 1 base and 6 bases, with 16 bases remaining between them. The CDR3 length is 16 residues. The CDR3, as DNA: TGTGCCAGCAGCCAAGCGACGGGCCCCGGAGGCAATGAGCAGTTCTTC. Residues: CASSQATGPGGNEQFF.

The chain couples TRBV12-3 or TRBV12-4 to TRBJ1-1; D is perhaps TRBD1 (5 bases). Trimming stripped 6 bases from V and 7 bases from J, with 15 bases between. This CDR3 region has 13 residues. CDR3 loop: CASSLRVTFEAFF. CDR3 bases: TGTGCCAGCAGCCTCAGGGTAACTTTTGAAGCTTTCTTT.

The chain is built from TRBV7-2 and TRBJ1-2; D is unresolved. The ends were cut back, 1 base at V and 4 bases at J, with 10 bases in the middle. This CDR3 spans 14 amino acids. Germline loops: CDR1 SGHTA, CDR2 FQGNSA. CDR3 region: CASSLVPLPYGYTF. The CDR3 DNA sequence: TGTGCCAGCAGCTTAGTCCCGTTACCCTATGGCTACACCTTC.

This clonotype has more than one count but fewer than ten. The V gene is TRBV29-1, the J gene TRBJ2-7, with D uncertain. V was trimmed by 6 bases and J by 3 bases, leaving 15 bases between them. Germline loops: CDR1 SQVTM, CDR2 ANQGSEA. The CDR3 loop spans 13 amino acids. CDR3 in DNA: TGCAGCGTCACCTACGACGCCCTCTACGAGCAGTACTTC. Its translation: CSVTYDALYEQYF.

The rearrangement joins TRBV27 to TRBJ2-3, with D maybe TRBD2 (6 bases). This CDR3 has 20 residues. Germline V gene sequence: CDR1 MNHEY, CDR2 SMNVEV (reference sequence). V shed 1 base and J shed 2 bases, with 25 bases lying between them. CDR3 amino acids: CASSLFSPLRGLSSTDTQYF. The CDR3 coding sequence is TGTGCCAGCAGTTTATTCTCCCCCCTGCGGGGCTTAAGTTCCACAGATACGCAGTATTTT.

This clonotype was seen more than once but under ten times. CDR3 protein: CASSLSLRAATYNEQFF. The DNA for the CDR3 is TGTGCCAGCAGCTTAAGTTTGAGAGCGGCTACCTACAATGAGCAGTTCTTC. This chain uses TRBV7-2 with TRBJ2-1, with D perhaps matching TRBD2 (5 bases). The CDR3 is made up of 17 amino acids. CDR1 and CDR2 from the germline V gene are SGHTA and FQGNSA. The germline V and J ends were trimmed by 2 bases and 2 bases, with 16 bases remaining between them.

The J gene is TRBJ2-5, the V gene TRBV5-1, with TRBD1 matching over 10 bases. Germline CDR1 is SGHRS and CDR2 is YFSETQ. CDR3 length equals 15 residues. Trimming cost V 3 bases and J 2 bases; bases outside gene matches: 4. The CDR3 here is CASSWEDRGQETQYF. The CDR3 nucleotides read TGCGCCAGCAGCTGGGAGGACAGGGGGCAAGAGACCCAGTACTTC.

The chain carries TRBV15 and TRBJ2-1; D uncertain. Germline lookup yields CDR1 LNHNV and CDR2 YYDKDF (reference sequence). This CDR3 has 12 residues. The V and J ends lost 1 base and 5 bases respectively, with 3 bases between them. DNA of the CDR3: TGTGCCACCAGCAGAGGACACAATGAGCAGTTCTTC. Protein: CATSRGHNEQFF.

The CDR3 DNA sequence: TGCAGTGCTACGAACAGGGGTAGCTCCTACAATGAGCAGTTCTTC. Translating it yields CSATNRGSSYNEQFF. V usage is TRBV20-1 and J usage is TRBJ2-1, with 7 bases lining up with TRBD1. With V trimmed by 4 bases and J by 0 bases, 6 bases remained unmatched. The CDR3 covers 15 residues. The germline V gene encodes CDR1 DFQATT and CDR2 SNEGSKA (reference sequence).

This clonotype turned up a few times. This rearrangement joins TRBV4-1 to TRBJ2-7; 11 bases match TRBD1. J was trimmed by 4 bases and V by 4 bases; bases with no gene match: 6. Germline V gene data show CDR1 as MGHRA and CDR2 as YSYEKL. The CDR3 sequence is 15 residues long. The CDR3 loop is CASSPWTGGAYEQYF. CDR3 coding DNA: TGCGCCAGCAGCCCCTGGACAGGGGGCGCGTACGAGCAGTACTTC.

This chain joins TRBV7-2 and TRBJ2-3; possible D gene TRBD2, 5 bases. CDR1 and CDR2 (germline): SGHTA, FQGNSA. CDR3 length equals 15 residues. V lost 1 base, J lost 6 bases, and 14 bases lay in between. The CDR3 DNA follows: TGTGCCAGCAGCTTAGGTGGGAGCTCCGGGGATACGCAGTATTTT. Protein sequence: CASSLGGSSGDTQYF.

This chain connects TRBV7-2 to TRBJ2-1; D is undetermined. In germline, CDR1 is SGHTA, CDR2 FQGNSA. The CDR3 contains 14 residues. With 6 bases removed from V and 5 bases from J, the gap between germline ends came to 14 bases. In nucleotides, the CDR3 is TGTGCCAGCAGACCCTACCCGCTAAACAATGAGCAGTTCTTC. Protein sequence: CASRPYPLNNEQFF.

This clonotype was seen more than once but under ten times. Being one base from a much bigger clone, this may be a read error. This sequence joins TRBV7-2 and TRBJ2-5; D is unclear. The CDR3 consists of 13 residues. CDR1 is SGHTA and CDR2 is FQGNSA in the germline V gene. V was shortened by 5 bases and J by 2 bases, with 9 bases between the two germline ends. Here the CDR3 reads CASSALQQETQYF. CDR3 DNA: TGTGCCAGCAGCGCCCTGCAGCAAGAGACCCAGTACTTC.

This clonotype was observed a single time. This chain uses TRBV19 with TRBJ2-3; tentatively, D is TRBD1 (5 bases). The CDR3 loop spans 15 amino acids. The V gene lost 3 bases and the J gene lost 1 base, with 11 bases spanning the gap. Germline CDR1 reads LNHDA; CDR2 reads SQIVND (reference sequence). This CDR3 is CASSMMTAGTDTQYF. The CDR3 region has the DNA TGTGCCAGTAGTATGATGACAGCTGGCACAGATACGCAGTATTTT.